This TCR beta chain was sequenced for a study of cytomegalovirus exposure and HLA in healthy donors. Using immunoSEQ multiplex PCR, the repertoire was profiled, and TCRdb retains in-frame clones only, with some absent. The sample lists about 340,000 clones; roughly 90% were seen once. Germline V gene lookup returns CDR1 MNHEY and CDR2 SMNVEV (reference sequence). The V and J ends lost 2 bases and 4 bases respectively, with 11 bases between them. This CDR3 has 14 residues. Details on this clone: Its target is not known.

The donors were part of the validation cohort of 120 subjects. That cohort was separate from the first cohort, which comprised 500 to 700 subjects. Notes on the study in general: Whilst most TCR sequences proved rare, a subset of public TCRs occurred across many donors. Cytomegalovirus association was assigned to about 180 TCR beta chains. In vitro data verified a few CMV-associated chains as specific for CMV antigens.

Sequencing input: PBMCs. This sequence joins TRBV27 and TRBJ1-2, with D possibly matching TRBD1 (6 bases). The clonotype comes from a woman younger than 35 in good health and CMV-seronegative. CDR3 sequence (DNA): TGTGCCAGCAGTTTACGGGGGGGGCTCTATGGCTACACCTTC. Translating gives CASSLRGGLYGYTF.